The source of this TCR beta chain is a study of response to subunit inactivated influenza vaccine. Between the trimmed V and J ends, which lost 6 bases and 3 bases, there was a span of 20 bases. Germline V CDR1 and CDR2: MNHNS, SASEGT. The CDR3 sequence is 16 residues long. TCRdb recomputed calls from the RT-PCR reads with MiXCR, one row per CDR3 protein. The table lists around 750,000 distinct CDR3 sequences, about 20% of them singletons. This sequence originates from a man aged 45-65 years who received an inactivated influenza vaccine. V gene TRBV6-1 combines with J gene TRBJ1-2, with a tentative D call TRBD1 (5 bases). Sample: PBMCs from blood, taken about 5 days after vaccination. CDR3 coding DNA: TGTGCCAGCAGGACGGTGGGGACCCGAAGACACTATGGCTACACCTTC. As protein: CASRTVGTRRHYGYTF.